The 30 T cell receptor beta chains given below trace back to one sample, sequenced in a study of shared clonotypes between healthy human individuals. Using immunoSEQ multiplex PCR, the repertoire was profiled, and TCRdb retains in-frame clones only, with some absent. This sample has 700,000 or so clones; 72% occur once, and the top ten carry about 1.7%. The sample was memory CD4+ T cells sorted from blood. Subset indicated: CD45RA-negative fraction. The origin of the receptors is a woman in her twenties or thirties in good health.

CDR3 sequence reads: CASKSGGTGVYEQYF. The CDR3 DNA follows: TGCGCCAGCAAATCGGGAGGGACAGGGGTCTACGAGCAGTACTTC. The chain recombines TRBV5-1 with TRBJ2-7, with 10 nucleotides matching TRBD1. V was pared by 6 bases and J by 3 bases, with 9 bases of the junction left unmatched. The CDR3 totals 15 residues. CDR1 and CDR2 from the germline V gene are SGHRS and YFSETQ.

This clone was picked up one time. The chain recombines TRBV4-1 with TRBJ2-5; TRBD1 aligns across 7 bases. V lost 4 bases and J lost 4; bases outside the gene matches: 9. Germline V CDR1 and CDR2: MGHRA, YSYEKL. The CDR3 runs to 15 residues. The CDR3 loop is CASSRQETGRETQYF. The CDR3 DNA reads as TGCGCCAGCAGCCGGCAGGAGACAGGGAGAGAGACCCAGTACTTC.

The J gene is TRBJ2-7, the V gene TRBV9; 12 bases fit TRBD2. The germline gives CDR1 SGDLS, CDR2 YYNGEE. V lost 5 bases and J lost 5; bases outside the gene matches: 2. This CDR3 has 13 amino acids. The CDR3 DNA sequence: TGTGCCAGCAGTGGACTAGCGGGACACGAGCAGTACTTC. Residues: CASSGLAGHEQYF.

V usage is TRBV14 and J usage is TRBJ2-1; D ambiguous. V was trimmed by 2 bases and J by 4 bases, leaving 6 bases between them. This CDR3 is 13 amino acids long. Germline values: CDR1 SGHDN, CDR2 FVKESK. The DNA for the CDR3 is TGTGCCAGCAGCCAACACCCTTACAATGAGCAGTTCTTC. Translation gives CASSQHPYNEQFF.

The chain is built from TRBV28 and TRBJ2-7; the match to TRBD1 covers 9 bases. CDR1 is MDHEN, CDR2 SYDVKM, per germline. J was trimmed by 0 bases and V by 4 bases; bases with no gene match: 10. The CDR3 totals 17 residues. CDR3 in DNA: TGTGCCAGCAGTTCCCCTGGGACAGGGAAAAGCTCCTACGAGCAGTACTTC. Protein sequence: CASSSPGTGKSSYEQYF.

The chain is built from TRBV21-1 and TRBJ1-5. TRBV21-1 is a documented pseudogene. CDR3 length: 15 residues. For the CDR3, the DNA is TGTGCCAGCAGCGAAGGGAGGATTAGCAATCAGCCCCAGCATTTT. Protein product: CASSEGRISNQPQHF.

Worth noting for this clone: Within the sample, other DNA sequences also encode this same CDR3. The V gene is TRBV18, the J gene TRBJ2-1; D is unclear. Germline lookup yields CDR1 KGHSH and CDR2 LQKENI. This CDR3 contains 14 residues. The V and J ends lost 3 bases and 2 bases respectively, with 8 bases between them. The CDR3 DNA reads as TGTGCCAGCTCACCGTTGGCGGCCTACAATGAGCAGTTCTTC. It is translated as CASSPLAAYNEQFF. Combining the CDR3 with reference TRBV18 and TRBJ2-1 gives the whole variable domain NAGVMQNPRHLVRRRGQEARLRCSPMKGHSHVYWYRQLPEEGLKFMVYLQKENIIDESGMPKERFSAEFPKEGPSILRIQQVVRGDSAAYFCASSPLAAYNEQFFGPGTRLTVL.

V usage is TRBV19 and J usage is TRBJ2-7, with 7 bases aligning to TRBD2. This CDR3 is built from 15 residues. J lost 4 bases, V lost 2 bases, and 8 bases had no gene match. Germline V gene lookup returns CDR1 LNHDA and CDR2 SQIVND (reference sequence). CDR3 DNA sequence: TGTGCCAGTAGTATAAGCGGGAATGGAGGGTACGAGCAGTACTTC. Encoded protein: CASSISGNGGYEQYF.

The rearrangement links TRBV27 to TRBJ2-6; D call uncertain. CDR1 MNHEY and CDR2 SMNVEV come from the germline V gene (reference sequence). V gave up 6 bases and J gave up 0 bases, with 12 bases separating them. The CDR3 is 16 residues long. As DNA, the CDR3 is TGTGCCAGCAGGTTCCTTCTAAGCTCTGGGGCCAACGTCCTGACTTTC. Translation gives CASRFLLSSGANVLTF.

The rearrangement links TRBV5-6 to TRBJ2-2; 13 bases are a match to TRBD2. The CDR3 has 19 amino acids. The ends lost 0 bases at V and 4 bases at J; junction bases unmatched: 9. Looked up from germline, CDR1 is SGHDT and CDR2 is YYEEEE. The CDR3 DNA reads as TGTGCCAGCAGCTTGGGGCGACTAGCGGGAGGTGGGATCACCGGGGAGCTGTTTTTT. It yields the protein CASSLGRLAGGGITGELFF.

This chain uses TRBV19 with TRBJ2-7; D gene uncertain. Deletions cut 2 bases from V and 3 bases from J, with 17 bases between. CDR1 LNHDA and CDR2 SQIVND come from the germline V gene (reference sequence). This CDR3 has 16 amino acids. CDR3 amino acids: CASSIYPGTPDYEQYF. CDR3 coding DNA: TGTGCCAGTAGTATATACCCCGGAACACCCGACTACGAGCAGTACTTC.

The V call is TRBV5-1, the J call TRBJ2-5; 14 bases are a match to TRBD2. Germline assignment: CDR1 SGHRS and CDR2 YFSETQ. V lost 2 bases to trimming and J lost 2 bases; unmatched junction nucleotides: 11. This CDR3 is built from 19 residues. The CDR3 region is CASSFLGTSGRGWQETQYF. As DNA, the CDR3 is TGCGCCAGCAGCTTCTTGGGGACTAGCGGGAGAGGTTGGCAAGAGACCCAGTACTTC. The full variable domain, in which reference TRBV5-1 and TRBJ2-5 provide the parts outside the CDR3, is KAGVTQTPRYLIKTRGQQVTLSCSPISGHRSVSWYQQTPGQGLQFLFEYFSETQRNKGNFPGRFSGRQFSNSRSEMNVSTLELGDSALYLCASSFLGTSGRGWQETQYFGPGTRLLVL.

Details on this clone: Different DNA sequences within this sample yield the same CDR3. V is TRBV5-1 and J is TRBJ2-1; D not certain. Trimming left V 2 bases short and J 1 base short, with 7 bases between. The CDR3 consists of 14 residues. Germline values: CDR1 SGHRS, CDR2 YFSETQ. CDR3 DNA: TGCGCCAGCAGCTTTGGCAATTCCTACAATGAGCAGTTCTTC. Translated, it gives CASSFGNSYNEQFF.

Turning to this clone: A much larger clone differs by one base, so this may be a read error. Different DNA sequences within this sample yield the same CDR3. This chain joins TRBV5-4 and TRBJ2-5, with 8 bases fitting TRBD2. Per germline, CDR1 SGHNT and CDR2 YYREEE (reference sequence). Trimming cost V 0 bases and J 4 bases; bases outside gene matches: 5. CDR3 length: 15 residues. The CDR3 spells CASSLAGGPGETQYF. The CDR3, as DNA: TGTGCCAGCAGCTTGGCGGGAGGGCCTGGAGAGACCCAGTACTTC.

This clone was seen repeatedly, ten times or more. The genes are TRBV10-3 and TRBJ1-5; 7 nucleotides align to TRBD1. The CDR3 extends over 16 amino acids. V lost 0 bases, J lost 3 bases, and 5 bases stayed unmatched. Germline V gives CDR1 ENHRY, CDR2 SYGVKD. The CDR3 DNA sequence: TGTGCCATCAGTGAGTCTGTAGGGGGCATCAATCAGCCCCAGCATTTT. Encoded protein: CAISESVGGINQPQHF.

The sample holds one count of this clone. The rearrangement links TRBV4-2 to TRBJ2-6; D not resolved. V was pared by 1 base and J by 0 bases, with 10 bases between. The CDR3 covers 17 residues. Germline CDR1 is LGHNA and CDR2 is YNFKEQ. The CDR3 protein is CASSQGHKNSGANVLTF. The CDR3 DNA reads TGTGCCAGCAGCCAAGGCCATAAGAACTCTGGGGCCAACGTCCTGACTTTC.

This chain connects TRBV6-5 to TRBJ2-5; D call uncertain. V gave up 6 bases and J gave up 5 bases, with 16 bases separating them. The germline gives CDR1 MNHEY, CDR2 SVGAGI. This CDR3 has 14 amino acids. The CDR3 is CASSKLYHGETQYF. The DNA of the CDR3 is TGTGCCAGCAGCAAGCTTTACCATGGGGAGACCCAGTACTTC.

For the CDR3, the DNA is TGTGCCAGGATACATAGCGTTGGGTCCTACGAGCAGTACTTC. It yields the protein CARIHSVGSYEQYF. V is TRBV6-5 and J is TRBJ2-7; D possibly corresponds to TRBD2 (5 bases). V was clipped by 9 bases and J by 1 base, with 16 bases between them. The CDR3 contains 14 residues. Per germline, CDR1 MNHEY and CDR2 SVGAGI.

Remarks on this clone: The sample holds other DNA sequences that translate to the same CDR3. The V and J genes are TRBV5-4 and TRBJ2-5, with TRBD1 matching 9 bases. Trimming at V came to 4 bases and at J to 2 bases, leaving 3 bases not matched to a gene. The CDR3 totals 14 residues. Germline loops: CDR1 SGHNT, CDR2 YYREEE (reference sequence). CDR3 coding DNA: TGTGCCAGCAGCCCTGGGACAGGGCAAGAGACCCAGTACTTC. Protein sequence: CASSPGTGQETQYF.

The chain is built from TRBV5-4 and TRBJ2-6; possible D gene TRBD2, 6 bases. Looked up from germline, CDR1 is SGHNT and CDR2 is YYREEE (reference sequence). Trimming removed 2 bases at V and 0 bases at J, with 12 bases between. CDR3 size: 17 residues. For the CDR3, the DNA is TGTGCCAGCAGCTTTGCTGGGACTCCCTCTGGGGCCAACGTCCTGACTTTC. Translated, it gives CASSFAGTPSGANVLTF.

This rearrangement joins TRBV6-4 to TRBJ2-3; maybe TRBD2 (6 bases). The CDR3 has 14 amino acids. With 4 bases removed from V and 0 bases from J, the gap between germline ends came to 8 bases. Per germline, CDR1 MRHNA and CDR2 SNTAGT. In nucleotides, the CDR3 is TGTGCCAGCAGTGGCGGGGACAGCACAGATACGCAGTATTTT. It codes for CASSGGDSTDTQYF.

The V and J genes are TRBV19 and TRBJ1-1, with TRBD1 identical over 9 bases. With V trimmed by 7 bases and J by 5 bases, 8 bases remained unmatched. The CDR3 is 14 residues long. CDR1 and CDR2 from the germline V gene are LNHDA and SQIVND (reference sequence). CDR3 sequence reads: CASTSGQGRTEAFF. Here the CDR3 DNA reads TGTGCCAGTACTAGCGGACAGGGGAGGACTGAAGCTTTCTTT.

The rearrangement uses TRBV25-1 and TRBJ2-1, with 10 bases aligning to TRBD2. Germline trimming cut 6 bases from V and 5 bases from J; bases unmatched to any gene: 7. This CDR3 is built from 15 residues. Looked up from germline, CDR1 is MGHDK and CDR2 is SYGVNS. The CDR3 here is CASRTSGLAHNEQFF. The CDR3 region has the DNA TGTGCCAGCAGGACTAGCGGGCTTGCCCACAATGAGCAGTTCTTC.

This clone was detected once. The CDR3: CASSVGGQAYNEQFF. The CDR3 region has the DNA TGTGCCAGCAGCGTAGGTGGACAGGCCTACAATGAGCAGTTCTTC. This rearrangement joins TRBV9 to TRBJ2-1; 7 nucleotides align to TRBD1. Germline trimming cut 0 bases from V and 2 bases from J; bases unmatched to any gene: 2. The CDR3 has 15 residues. Germline V lookup: CDR1 SGDLS, CDR2 YYNGEE. Together with reference TRBV9 and TRBJ2-1, the CDR3 gives the full variable domain: DSGVTQTPKHLITATGQRVTLRCSPRSGDLSVYWYQQSLDQGLQFLIQYYNGEERAKGNILERFSAQQFPDLHSELNLSSLELGDSALYFCASSVGGQAYNEQFFGPGTRLTVL.

The V and J genes are TRBV6-5 and TRBJ1-5; D gene unclear. The CDR3 is 13 residues long. Germline CDR1 reads MNHEY; CDR2 reads SVGAGI. Trimming pared 2 bases from V and 6 bases from J, leaving 8 bases between. CDR3 protein: CASSYKHSQPQHF. CDR3 bases: TGTGCCAGCAGTTACAAACACAGTCAGCCCCAGCATTTT.

J is TRBJ2-1 and V is TRBV30; the D gene is possibly TRBD1 (6 bases). Germline lookup yields CDR1 GTSNPN and CDR2 SVGIG (reference sequence). This CDR3 is built from 11 residues. The V end was cut by 4 bases, the J end by 9 bases, with 10 bases between. Written as DNA, the CDR3 is TGTGCCTGGACAAACAGGGTTGAGCAGTTCTTC. Protein: CAWTNRVEQFF.

The count of this clone is one. The chain joins TRBV5-6 to TRBJ2-1; TRBD1 is a possible D gene (5 bases). The CDR3 runs 15 residues. Germline CDR1 SGHDT, CDR2 YYEEEE. The V gene lost 0 bases and the J gene lost 2 bases, with 9 bases spanning the gap. CDR3 protein: CASSLELGAYNEQFF. The CDR3, as DNA: TGTGCCAGCAGCTTGGAGCTAGGGGCCTACAATGAGCAGTTCTTC.

CDR3 in amino acids: CASSFQGSGNTIYF. Written as DNA, the CDR3 is TGTGCCAGCAGCTTCCAGGGTTCGGGAAACACCATATATTTT. J is TRBJ1-3 and V is TRBV5-6; D may be TRBD1 (5 bases). CDR1 is SGHDT and CDR2 is YYEEEE in the germline V gene. This CDR3 comprises 14 residues. V was cut by 2 bases and J by 4 bases, with 10 bases left in between.

The chain uses TRBV28 and TRBJ1-2; TRBD1 agrees at 8 bases. The CDR3 loop spans 13 amino acids. J gave up 5 bases and V 10 bases, and 9 bases lay outside the gene matches. Germline CDR1 and CDR2: MDHEN and SYDVKM. Here the CDR3 reads CATDYRGSYGYTF. DNA of the CDR3: TGTGCCACCGACTACAGGGGGTCTTATGGCTACACCTTC.

For this clone: This same CDR3 is encoded by further DNA sequences in the sample. The chain is built from TRBV6-1 and TRBJ1-3; no firm D call. The CDR3 has 14 amino acids. V was trimmed by 0 bases and J by 1 base, leaving 4 bases between them. CDR1 and CDR2 from the germline V gene are MNHNS and SASEGT. CDR3 DNA: TGTGCCAGCAGTGAAGCAGGTTCTGGAAACACCATATATTTT. Translation gives CASSEAGSGNTIYF.